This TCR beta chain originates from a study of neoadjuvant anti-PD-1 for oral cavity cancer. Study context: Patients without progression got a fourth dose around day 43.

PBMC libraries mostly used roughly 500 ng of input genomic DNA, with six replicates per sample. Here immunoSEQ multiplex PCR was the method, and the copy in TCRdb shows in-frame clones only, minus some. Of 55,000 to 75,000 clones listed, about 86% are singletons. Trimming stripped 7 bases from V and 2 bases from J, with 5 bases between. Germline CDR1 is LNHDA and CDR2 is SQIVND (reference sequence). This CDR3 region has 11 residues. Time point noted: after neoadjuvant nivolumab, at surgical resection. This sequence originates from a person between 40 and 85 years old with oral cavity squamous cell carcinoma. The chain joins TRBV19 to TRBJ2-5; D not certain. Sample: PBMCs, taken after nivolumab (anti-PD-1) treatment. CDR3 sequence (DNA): TGTGCCAGTACCGAACAAGAGACCCAGTACTTC. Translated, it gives CASTEQETQYF.